This TCR beta chain was profiled in a study of control samples from healthy donors and cancer patients. This table comes from immunoSEQ multiplex PCR, and its TCRdb copy is limited to in-frame clones, with some not included. The data hold 80,000 to 100,000 clones, with 88% observed a single time. Trimming took 5 bases from V and 0 from J, leaving 4 bases between them. CDR3 size: 13 residues. The germline CDR1 and CDR2 sequences are SGHTA and FQGNSA. The chain links TRBV7-2 to TRBJ2-2; D gene uncertain. Source material: blood. The origin of this receptor is a man younger than 45 in good health. DNA for the CDR3: TGTGCCAGCAGCAAGACGAACACCGGGGAGCTGTTTTTT. Translated: CASSKTNTGELFF.